The clone carrying this T cell receptor (beta chain) showed up just a few times. This sample is drawn from a study of blood T cell repertoires in COVID-19. The wider study: The United States, Italy and Spain supplied acute and convalescent COVID-19 samples. T cells, B-cell-depleted T cells, or PBMCs supplied cDNA or gDNA.

The junction had 4 bases not matched to a gene; V was cut back by 2 bases and J by 2 bases. The germline gives CDR1 SGHDT, CDR2 YYEEEE. This CDR3 is 16 amino acids long. The repertoire was sequenced with immunoSEQ multiplex PCR; TCRdb's copy has only in-frame clones and lacks some. The table has 12,000 or so clones, 75% to 90% seen once. Input material: peripheral blood. The receptor comes from a human donor in a cohort sampled during active COVID-19. The rearrangement joins TRBV5-6 to TRBJ2-3; 11 bases match TRBD2. The CDR3 DNA reads TGTGCCAGCAGCTTCCGGACTAGCGGGTTCACAGATACGCAGTATTTT. This sequence encodes CASSFRTSGFTDTQYF.